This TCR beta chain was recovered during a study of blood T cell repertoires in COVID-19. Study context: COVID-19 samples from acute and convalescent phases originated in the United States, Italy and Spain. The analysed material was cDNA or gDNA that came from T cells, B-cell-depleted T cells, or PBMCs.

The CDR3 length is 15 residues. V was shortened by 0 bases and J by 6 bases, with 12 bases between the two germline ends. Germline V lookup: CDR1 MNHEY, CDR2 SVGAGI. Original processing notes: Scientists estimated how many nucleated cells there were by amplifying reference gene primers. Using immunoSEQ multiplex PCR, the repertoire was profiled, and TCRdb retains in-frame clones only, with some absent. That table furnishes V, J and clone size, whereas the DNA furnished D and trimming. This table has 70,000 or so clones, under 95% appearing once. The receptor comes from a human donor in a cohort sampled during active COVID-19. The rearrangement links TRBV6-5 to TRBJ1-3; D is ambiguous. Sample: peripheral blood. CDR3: CASSYSSPYSNTIYF. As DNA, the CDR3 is TGTGCCAGCAGTTACTCGTCGCCCTATTCAAACACCATATATTTT.